This T cell receptor beta chain was observed in a study of blood T cell repertoires in COVID-19. Study details: Samples of COVID-19 (acute and convalescent) were obtained from the United States, Italy and Spain. The analysed material was cDNA or gDNA that came from T cells, B-cell-depleted T cells, or PBMCs.

Original analysis: Researchers report that nucleated cell counts were estimated from reference gene primer amplification. The protocol was immunoSEQ multiplex PCR, while the TCRdb copy is restricted to in-frame clones and leaves out a portion. That table furnishes V, J and clone size, whereas the DNA furnished D and trimming. The sample consists of about 350,000 clones, around nine tenths of them appearing once. This CDR3 is 16 amino acids long. The TCR originated in a woman between 18 and 29 years old who had recovered from COVID-19. The sequenced sample was peripheral blood. The rearrangement uses TRBV21-1 and TRBJ2-1; the table calls TRBD2, which could not be checked here. TRBV21-1 is shown as a pseudogene. DNA for the CDR3: TGTGCCAGCAGGGACTTAGCGGAAAGCTCCTACAATGAGCAGTTCTTC. Its translation: CASRDLAESSYNEQFF.